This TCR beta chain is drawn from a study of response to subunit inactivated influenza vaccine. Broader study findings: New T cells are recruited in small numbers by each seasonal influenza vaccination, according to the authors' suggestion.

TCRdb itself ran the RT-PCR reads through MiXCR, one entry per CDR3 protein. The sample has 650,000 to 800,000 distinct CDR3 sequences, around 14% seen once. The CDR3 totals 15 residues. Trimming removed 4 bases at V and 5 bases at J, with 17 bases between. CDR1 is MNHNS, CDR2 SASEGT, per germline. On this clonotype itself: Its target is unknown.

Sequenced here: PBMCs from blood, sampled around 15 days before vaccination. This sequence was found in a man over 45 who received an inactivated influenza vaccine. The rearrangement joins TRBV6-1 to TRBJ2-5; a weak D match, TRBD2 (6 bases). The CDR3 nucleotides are TGTGCCAGCAGTGTGTCCGGGACCCGGGGGGAGACCCAGTACTTC. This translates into CASSVSGTRGETQYF.